This T cell receptor (beta chain) was found in a study of naive and memory T cell subsets. An equimolar mix of two oligonucleotides served as the beta constant-region primer for TRBC1 and TRBC2. Ligated cDNA was amplified by four rounds of PCR with nested alpha and beta constant-region primers and SP2. MiXCR, applied by TCRdb to the UMI-ligation and nested PCR reads, yields one record per CDR3 protein. The sample holds about 150,000 distinct CDR3 sequences, approximately 24% seen once. Details on this clonotype: Its antigen is currently unknown.

The CDR3 is 15 amino acids. V lost 4 bases and J lost 0, with 12 bases in between. After the first PCR, alpha and beta chain libraries were processed separately. Cells stained for CD3, CD4, CD8, CD45RA, CD27 and viability were sorted into four CD45RA/CD27 subsets. The study's findings and limits: Possibly reflecting memory cells re-expressing CD45RA, a few larger clonotypes occurred in naive repertoires, especially CD8. Findings for naive and memory subsets could not be checked against ground truth.

The chain employs TRBV12-3 or TRBV12-4 and TRBJ2-5, with D tentatively TRBD2 (5 bases). Source material: naive CD4+ T cells from blood. This TCR derives from a human donor in good health. The CDR3 spells CASSSRRAYQETQYF. The DNA for the CDR3 is TGTGCCAGCAGTTCTAGGCGGGCGTACCAAGAGACCCAGTACTTC.